These 19 T cell receptor beta chains originate from one sample sequenced in a study of siplizumab effects on memory and regulatory T cells. The table came from immunoSEQ multiplex PCR; TCRdb's copy has only in-frame clones and leaves some out. The profile shows over 95,000 clones, about 93% of them singletons. The sequenced sample consisted of non-Treg CD4+ T cells sorted from blood. Receptors originate from a human donor in good health.

J is TRBJ1-3 and V is TRBV9; 7 bases agree with TRBD1. Germline V CDR1 and CDR2: SGDLS, YYNGEE. Trimming cost V 0 bases and J 6 bases; bases outside gene matches: 3. CDR3 length: 14 residues. CDR3 sequence (DNA): TGTGCCAGCAGCGTAGCAGGGGGGGAAAACACCATATATTTT. This translates into CASSVAGGENTIYF. Supplemented by reference TRBV9 and TRBJ1-3, the full variable domain reads DSGVTQTPKHLITATGQRVTLRCSPRSGDLSVYWYQQSLDQGLQFLIQYYNGEERAKGNILERFSAQQFPDLHSELNLSSLELGDSALYFCASSVAGGENTIYFGEGSWLTVV.

V is TRBV7-2 and J is TRBJ2-7; D could derive from TRBD1 or TRBD2 (5 bases each). CDR3 length: 14 residues. The germline CDR1 and CDR2 sequences are SGHTA and FQGNSA. V gave up 1 base and J gave up 3 bases, with 10 bases separating them. The CDR3 here is CASSLGGSIYEQYF. CDR3 nucleotides: TGTGCCAGCAGCTTAGGGGGGTCCATCTACGAGCAGTACTTC. Full variable domain (outside the CDR3, taken from reference TRBV7-2 and TRBJ2-7): GAGVSQSPSNKVTEKGKDVELRCDPISGHTALYWYRQSLGQGLEFLIYFQGNSAPDKSGLPSDRFSAERTGGSVSTLTIQRTQQEDSAVYLCASSLGGSIYEQYFGPGTRLTVT.

This CDR3 is CASSKAPGNEQYF. CDR3 nucleotide sequence: TGTGCCAGCAGCAAAGCTCCGGGGAACGAGCAGTACTTC. This chain uses TRBV21-1 with TRBJ2-7; the D call TRBD2 from the table was never checked on the DNA. TRBV21-1 is shown as a pseudogene. The length of the CDR3 is 13 residues.

The rearrangement links TRBV18 to TRBJ1-4; unclear D gene. This CDR3 has 15 residues. Germline loops: CDR1 KGHSH, CDR2 LQKENI. V lost 3 bases and J lost 0, with 8 bases in between. The CDR3 DNA is TGTGCCAGCTCACCTACCGGGACAACTAATGAAAAACTGTTTTTT. Translated, it gives CASSPTGTTNEKLFF.

The rearrangement links TRBV18 to TRBJ1-6; D possibly corresponds to TRBD1 (6 bases). Trimming removed 11 bases from V and 0 bases from J, with 14 bases in between. The germline V gene has CDR1 KGHSH and CDR2 LQKENI. This CDR3 is built from 15 residues. CDR3 region: CASAGAASYNSPLHF. In DNA form, the CDR3 reads TGTGCCTCTGCGGGGGCCGCCTCCTATAATTCACCCCTCCACTTT.

The rearrangement uses TRBV7-3 and TRBJ2-1; D remains unclear. Trimming cost V 2 bases and J 3 bases, with 5 bases left between them. The CDR3 runs 13 residues. Per germline, CDR1 SGHTA and CDR2 FQGTGA. DNA of the CDR3: TGTGCCAGCAGCTTAGGCGACTACAATGAGCAGTTCTTC. Translating it yields CASSLGDYNEQFF.

The chain has TRBV6-5 and TRBJ1-6, with D perhaps TRBD1 (6 bases). The CDR3 sequence is 14 residues long. Germline values: CDR1 MNHEY, CDR2 SVGAGI. V was pared by 6 bases and J by 6 bases, with 12 bases between. The CDR3 is CASRLTGANSPLHF. In nucleotides, the CDR3 is TGTGCCAGCAGACTGACGGGGGCTAATTCACCCCTCCACTTT.

This clone has only a few counts. The V call is TRBV6-1, the J call TRBJ1-6; the D is unclear. Trimming left V 3 bases short and J 11 bases short, with 11 bases between. Germline assignment: CDR1 MNHNS and CDR2 SASEGT. There are 13 residues in the CDR3. The CDR3 coding sequence is TGTGCCAGCAGTGATAACAGTTCTCCACCCCTCCACTTT. Protein sequence: CASSDNSSPPLHF.

The chain employs TRBV7-9 and TRBJ2-7; a possible D gene is TRBD1 (8 bases). This CDR3 region has 15 residues. V was shortened by 7 bases and J by 0 bases, with 16 bases between the two germline ends. CDR1 is SEHNR, CDR2 FQNEAQ, per germline (reference sequence). The CDR3 spells CASTQTGDYSYEQYF. As DNA, the CDR3 is TGTGCCAGCACCCAGACAGGGGACTACTCCTACGAGCAGTACTTC. The complete variable domain, with remaining parts taken from reference TRBV7-9 and TRBJ2-7, reads DTGVSQNPRHKITKRGQNVTFRCDPISEHNRLYWYRQTLGQGPEFLTYFQNEAQLEKSRLLSDRFSAERPKGSFSTLEIQRTEQGDSAMYLCASTQTGDYSYEQYFGPGTRLTVT.

The chain couples TRBV7-2 to TRBJ2-3; TRBD1 might be the D (5 bases). The CDR3 has 15 amino acids. V was cut by 5 bases and J by 4 bases, with 16 bases left in between. Germline V gene data show CDR1 as SGHTA and CDR2 as FQGNSA. CDR3 loop: CASSNLRQGPDTQYF. CDR3 DNA sequence: TGTGCCAGCAGCAACTTGCGGCAGGGCCCAGATACGCAGTATTTT.

This chain links TRBV11-2 with TRBJ2-7; the D gene is possibly TRBD2 (6 bases). From germline, CDR1 is SGHAT and CDR2 FQNNGV. V dropped 4 bases and J dropped 2 bases, with 21 bases sitting between them. The CDR3 has 17 residues. CDR3 sequence reads: CASSSSRETYTAYEQYF. CDR3 nucleotide sequence: TGTGCCAGCAGCTCCTCCCGGGAGACGTACACAGCCTACGAGCAGTACTTC.

V usage is TRBV7-3 and J usage is TRBJ1-6; 9 nucleotides align to TRBD1. Germline lookup yields CDR1 SGHTA and CDR2 FQGTGA. V was clipped by 2 bases and J by 10 bases; unmatched bases: 6. The CDR3 spans 15 residues. The DNA for the CDR3 is TGTGCCAGCAGCTTATGGACAGGGGCAGGGTCACCCCTCCACTTT. Amino acids: CASSLWTGAGSPLHF.

The gene calls are TRBV5-4 and TRBJ2-1; the match to TRBD2 covers 9 bases. The CDR3 is 15 amino acids. Germline assignment: CDR1 SGHNT and CDR2 YYREEE (reference sequence). V trimming: 0 bases; J trimming: 7 bases; junction bases outside the gene matches: 5. The CDR3 region is CASSLDSGGQNEQFF. The CDR3 DNA reads TGTGCCAGCAGCTTGGATAGCGGGGGCCAAAATGAGCAGTTCTTC.

This clone was recorded only once. This chain links TRBV5-6 with TRBJ2-7; 8 bases are shared with TRBD1. The CDR3 has 16 residues. Germline trimming cut 1 base from V and 7 bases from J; bases unmatched to any gene: 13. Germline V gene data show CDR1 as SGHDT and CDR2 as YYEEEE. The CDR3 sequence is CASSLIIGQGMREQYF. The CDR3, as DNA: TGTGCCAGCAGCTTGATCATAGGACAGGGTATGAGGGAGCAGTACTTC. The whole variable domain, filled in from reference TRBV5-6 and TRBJ2-7, reads DAGVTQSPTHLIKTRGQQVTLRCSPKSGHDTVSWYQQALGQGPQFIFQYYEEEERQRGNFPDRFSGHQFPNYSSELNVNALLLGDSALYLCASSLIIGQGMREQYFGPGTRLTVT.

The rearrangement joins TRBV11-2 to TRBJ2-3; unclear D gene. CDR1 and CDR2 from the germline V gene are SGHAT and FQNNGV. CDR3 length: 14 residues. Trimming removed 2 bases at V and 3 bases at J, with 9 bases between. The CDR3 DNA sequence: TGTGCCAGCAGCTTATTAGCAGTTACAGATACGCAGTATTTT. As protein: CASSLLAVTDTQYF.

The V call is TRBV25-1, the J call TRBJ2-7, with 9 nucleotides matching TRBD1. This CDR3 is built from 14 residues. The junction had 5 bases not matched to a gene; V was cut back by 5 bases and J by 3 bases. Germline lookup yields CDR1 MGHDK and CDR2 SYGVNS. CDR3 protein: CASSRTGGSYEQYF. The CDR3, as DNA: TGTGCCAGCAGTCGTACAGGGGGCAGCTACGAGCAGTACTTC.

This clone was found once. The rearrangement links TRBV28 to TRBJ2-7; the match to TRBD2 covers 8 bases. CDR3 length: 15 amino acids. Germline V gene data show CDR1 as MDHEN and CDR2 as SYDVKM. The junction had 9 bases not matched to a gene; V was cut back by 6 bases and J by 2 bases. CDR3 in DNA: TGTGCCAGCAGGGTTAGCGGGGCAGGCCCCTACGAGCAGTACTTC. Translated: CASRVSGAGPYEQYF.

This clone showed up just a few times. This rearrangement joins TRBV5-6 to TRBJ1-2; tentative D call: TRBD1 (5 bases). The CDR3 is made up of 14 amino acids. Trimming left V 6 bases short and J 0 bases short, with 12 bases between. CDR1 and CDR2 from the germline V gene are SGHDT and YYEEEE. The CDR3 is CASTSGGANYGYTF. The CDR3 bases are TGTGCCAGCACATCCGGAGGGGCTAACTATGGCTACACCTTC.

CDR3 in amino acids: CASSLVTGELFF. CDR3 sequence (DNA): TGTGCCAGCAGCTTAGTAACCGGGGAGCTGTTTTTT. V usage is TRBV7-9 and J usage is TRBJ2-2; D is undetermined. The V end was cut by 1 base, the J end by 5 bases, with 2 bases between. Germline V lookup: CDR1 SEHNR, CDR2 FQNEAQ (reference sequence). This CDR3 has 12 amino acids.